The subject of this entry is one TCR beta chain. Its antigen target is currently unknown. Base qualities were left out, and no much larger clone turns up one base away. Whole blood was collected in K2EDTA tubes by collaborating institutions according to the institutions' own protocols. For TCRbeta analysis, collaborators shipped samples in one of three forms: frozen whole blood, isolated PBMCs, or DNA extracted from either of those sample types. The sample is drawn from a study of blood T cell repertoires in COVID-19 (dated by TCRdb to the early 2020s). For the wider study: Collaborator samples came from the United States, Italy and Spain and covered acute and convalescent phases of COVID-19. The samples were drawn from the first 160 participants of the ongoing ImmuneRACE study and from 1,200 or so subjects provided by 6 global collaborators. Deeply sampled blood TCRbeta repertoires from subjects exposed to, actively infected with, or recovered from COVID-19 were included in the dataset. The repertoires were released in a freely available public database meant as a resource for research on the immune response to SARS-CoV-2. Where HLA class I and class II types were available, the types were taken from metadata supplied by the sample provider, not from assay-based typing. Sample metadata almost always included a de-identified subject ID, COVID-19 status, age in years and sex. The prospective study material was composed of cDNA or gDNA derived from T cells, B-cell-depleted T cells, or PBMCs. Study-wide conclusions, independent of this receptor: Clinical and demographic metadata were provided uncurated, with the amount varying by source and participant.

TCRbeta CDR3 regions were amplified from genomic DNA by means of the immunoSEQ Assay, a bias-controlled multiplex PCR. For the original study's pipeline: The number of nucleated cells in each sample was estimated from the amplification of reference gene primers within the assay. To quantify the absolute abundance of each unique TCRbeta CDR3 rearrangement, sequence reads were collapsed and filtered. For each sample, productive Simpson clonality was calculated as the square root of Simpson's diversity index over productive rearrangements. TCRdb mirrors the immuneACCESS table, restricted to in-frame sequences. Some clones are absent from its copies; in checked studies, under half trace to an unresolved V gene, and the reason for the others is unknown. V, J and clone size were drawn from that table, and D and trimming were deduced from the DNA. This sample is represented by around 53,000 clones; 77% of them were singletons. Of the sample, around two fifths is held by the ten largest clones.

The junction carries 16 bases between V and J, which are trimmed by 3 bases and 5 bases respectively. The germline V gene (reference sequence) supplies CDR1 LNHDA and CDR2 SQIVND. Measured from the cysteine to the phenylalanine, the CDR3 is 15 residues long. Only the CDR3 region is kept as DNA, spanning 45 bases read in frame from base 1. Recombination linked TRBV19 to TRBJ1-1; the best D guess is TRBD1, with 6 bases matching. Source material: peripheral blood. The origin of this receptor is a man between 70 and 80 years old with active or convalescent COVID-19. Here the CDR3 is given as CASSIGGAPLTEAFF. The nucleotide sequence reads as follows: TGTGCCAGTAGTATCGGGGGGGCTCCCCTTACTGAAGCTTTCTTT.